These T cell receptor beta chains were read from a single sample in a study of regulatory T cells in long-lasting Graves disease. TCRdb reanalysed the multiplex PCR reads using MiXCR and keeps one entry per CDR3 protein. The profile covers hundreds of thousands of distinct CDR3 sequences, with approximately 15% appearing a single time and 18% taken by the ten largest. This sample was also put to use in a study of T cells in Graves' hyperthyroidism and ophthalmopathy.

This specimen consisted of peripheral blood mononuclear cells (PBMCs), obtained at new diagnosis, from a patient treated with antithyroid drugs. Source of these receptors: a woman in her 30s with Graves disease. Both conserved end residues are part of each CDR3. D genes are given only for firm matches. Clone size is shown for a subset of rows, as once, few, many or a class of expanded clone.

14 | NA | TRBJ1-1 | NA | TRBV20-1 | CSARDPGTNTEAFF | TGCAGTGCTAGAGATCCGGGGACTAACACTGAAGCTTTCTTT
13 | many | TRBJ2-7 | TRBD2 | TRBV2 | CASTGGGIKEQYF | TGTGCCAGCACCGGGGGGGGAATCAAGGAGCAGTACTTC
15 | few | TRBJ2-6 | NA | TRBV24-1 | CATSDLSSGANVLTF | TGTGCCACCAGTGATCTTAGCTCTGGGGCCAACGTCCTGACTTTC
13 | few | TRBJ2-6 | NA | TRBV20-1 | CSAETSGANVLTF | TGCAGTGCCGAAACCTCTGGGGCCAACGTCCTGACTTTC
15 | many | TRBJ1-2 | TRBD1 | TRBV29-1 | CSVMVPGQGTYGYTF | TGCAGCGTTATGGTCCCGGGACAGGGAACCTATGGCTACACCTTC
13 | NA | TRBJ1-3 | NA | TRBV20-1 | CSAVTTGGNTIYF | TGCAGTGCTGTCACAACTGGGGGAAACACCATATATTTT
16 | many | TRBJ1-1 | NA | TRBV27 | CASSLTWLGVNTEAFF | TGTGCCAGCAGTTTGACTTGGTTGGGGGTGAACACTGAAGCTTTCTTT
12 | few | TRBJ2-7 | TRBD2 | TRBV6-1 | CASRAGVSEQYF | TGTGCCAGTAGAGCGGGAGTATCCGAGCAGTACTTC
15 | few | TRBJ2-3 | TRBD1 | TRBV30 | CAWRPLGQGADTQYF | TGTGCCTGGAGACCTCTGGGACAGGGAGCAGATACGCAGTATTTT
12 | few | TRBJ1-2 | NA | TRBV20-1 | CSANRQAGGYTF | TGCAGTGCCAATCGACAGGCCGGCGGCTACACCTTC
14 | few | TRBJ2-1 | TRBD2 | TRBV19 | CASSIVAGVGEQFF | TGTGCCAGTAGTATAGTTGCGGGAGTGGGTGAGCAGTTCTTC
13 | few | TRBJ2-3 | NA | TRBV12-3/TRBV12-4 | CASSPPAGDTQYF | TGTGCCAGCAGCCCCCCGGCGGGGGATACGCAGTATTTT
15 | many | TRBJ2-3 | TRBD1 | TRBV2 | CASSGQETSTDTQYF | TGTGCCAGCAGCGGACAGGAAACTAGCACAGATACGCAGTATTTT
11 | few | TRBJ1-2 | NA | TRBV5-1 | CASRENYGYTF | TGCGCCAGCAGAGAGAACTATGGCTACACCTTC
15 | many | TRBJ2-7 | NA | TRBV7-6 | CASSLGDGRSYEQYF | TGTGCCAGCAGCTTAGGGGACGGAAGGTCCTACGAGCAGTACTTC
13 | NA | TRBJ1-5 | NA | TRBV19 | CASSIDRDQPQHF | TGTGCCAGTAGTATAGATCGAGATCAGCCCCAGCATTTT
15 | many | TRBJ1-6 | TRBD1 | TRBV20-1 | CSARDRGTDNSPLHF | TGCAGTGCTAGAGATCGGGGGACAGACAATTCACCCCTCCACTTT
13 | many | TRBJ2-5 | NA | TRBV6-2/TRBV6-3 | CASSDYIRETQYF | TGTGCCAGCAGTGACTACATTAGGGAGACCCAGTACTTC
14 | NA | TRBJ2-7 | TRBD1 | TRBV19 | CASGQGASSYEQYF | TGTGCCAGTGGACAGGGGGCAAGCTCCTACGAGCAGTACTTC
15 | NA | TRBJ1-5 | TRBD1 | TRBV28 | CASSPGTGTNQPQHF | TGTGCCAGCAGTCCCGGGACAGGGACTAATCAGCCCCAGCATTTT
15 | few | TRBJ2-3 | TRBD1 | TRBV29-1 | CSVEGTGGRTDTQYF | TGCAGCGTTGAGGGGACAGGGGGTCGCACAGATACGCAGTATTTT
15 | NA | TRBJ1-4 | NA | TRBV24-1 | CATSEGDGTNEKLFF | TGTGCCACCAGTGAGGGGGACGGAACTAATGAAAAACTGTTTTTT